This section outlines one T cell receptor (beta chain) sequence together with its context. Trimming took off 1 base at V and 4 bases at J, with 13 bases between the two ends. CDR3 length: 16 residues. CDR1 is MNHEY, CDR2 SVGAGI, per germline. TCRdb's copy holds only in-frame clones and misses some; the assay was immunoSEQ multiplex PCR. Among 500,000 to 550,000 clones listed, approximately 78% were seen once. This record belongs to a study of shared T cell receptors in the human thymus. These data were also filed under a second study, of human thymus T cells. That work states: Infants, healthy and Finnish, who were having corrective surgery for congenital heart defects served as donors. Resections from corrective heart surgery supplied the thymus tissue. In thymic and blood repertoires alike, V and J usage looked biased. Thymic TCR repertoires of unrelated people reportedly overlapped highly.

Sequencing was done on a sample of thymocytes. This TCR was sampled from a boy under three years old with a congenital heart defect. J is TRBJ2-2 and V is TRBV6-5; D is unclear. The CDR3 nucleotides are TGTGCCAGCAGTTACTGGGCTGTTGGTGGCACCGGGGAGCTGTTTTTT. Its protein is CASSYWAVGGTGELFF.